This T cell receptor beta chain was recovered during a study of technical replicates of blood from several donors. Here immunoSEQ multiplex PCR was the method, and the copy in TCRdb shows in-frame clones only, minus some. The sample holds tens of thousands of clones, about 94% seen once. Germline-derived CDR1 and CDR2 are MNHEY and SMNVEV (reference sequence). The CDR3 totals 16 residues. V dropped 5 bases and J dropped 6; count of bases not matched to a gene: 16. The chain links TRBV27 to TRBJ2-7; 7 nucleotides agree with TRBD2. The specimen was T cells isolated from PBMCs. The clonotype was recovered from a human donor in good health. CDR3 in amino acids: CASSQAGGGVMGEQYF. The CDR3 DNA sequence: TGTGCCAGCAGTCAAGCGGGCGGGGGAGTGATGGGCGAGCAGTACTTC.